This section outlines one TCR beta chain sequence together with its context. Its antigen remains unknown. The record originates from a study of lymphopenia after photon versus proton radiotherapy. General study findings and limits: Post-nadir TCR diversity decline inversely tracked overall survival among those who died. Post-nadir diversity loss with photons came from oligoclonal expansion, particularly CD8+ Temra cells. Better survival with proton therapy was suggested as possible, not demonstrated. Under photons, naive T cells and diversity fell while effector/memory populations rose.

Sequencing was performed with immunoSEQ multiplex PCR; in TCRdb, only in-frame clones are kept and a portion is missing. The sample holds some 76,000 clones, 85% to 95% seen once. With V trimmed by 1 base and J by 4 bases, 3 bases remained unmatched. Looked up from germline, CDR1 is SGHNT and CDR2 is YYREEE (reference sequence). There are 14 residues in the CDR3. The V call is TRBV5-4, the J call TRBJ1-2; 8 bases line up with TRBD1. The receptor was isolated from a woman aged 40 to 50 with cholangiocarcinoma. The input for sequencing was peripheral blood, taken from a patient treated with photon-based radiotherapy. As DNA, the CDR3 is TGTGCCAGCAGCTTGCAGGGGGCAGTCTATGGCTACACCTTC. Translated: CASSLQGAVYGYTF.